Below, 2 T cell receptor beta chains from the same sample are listed, as sequenced in a study of CD8+ T cells in alopecia areata. Sequencing used cDNA as its template, made by extracting RNA and reverse transcribing it. Profiled with immunoSEQ multiplex PCR; TCRdb holds only in-frame clones, not every one. The data show roughly 150,000 clones, about three fifths seen once. Sequences were obtained from CD8+ T cells sorted from blood. The receptors derive from a human donor in good health.

Worth noting for this clone: The same CDR3 is also encoded by other DNA sequences in this sample. The J gene is TRBJ2-7, the V gene TRBV27; D is ambiguous. V lost 5 bases and J lost 0, with 5 bases in between. This CDR3 contains 12 residues. The germline CDR1 and CDR2 sequences are MNHEY and SMNVEV (reference sequence). In nucleotides, the CDR3 is TGTGCCAGCAGTCCGAGCTCCTACGAGCAGTACTTC. The encoded protein is CASSPSSYEQYF.

This chain links TRBV2 with TRBJ2-1, with D hard to call. The CDR3 sequence is 11 residues long. Deletions cut 3 bases from V and 9 bases from J, with 6 bases between. The V gene's germline CDR1 is SNHLY and CDR2 FYNNEI. The CDR3 region has the DNA TGTGCCAGCAGTGACGAGATTGAGCAGTTCTTC. Its protein product is CASSDEIEQFF.